One and the same sample provided the 29 T cell receptor beta chains below, sequenced in a study of cytomegalovirus exposure and HLA in healthy donors. Produced via immunoSEQ multiplex PCR; TCRdb's table is partial and in-frame only. The data hold roughly 75,000 clones, with 94% observed a single time. The source material was PBMCs. These receptors were collected from a woman younger than 35 in good health and CMV-seronegative.

The chain has TRBV9 and TRBJ1-2, with D uncertain. The germline V gene encodes CDR1 SGDLS and CDR2 YYNGEE. Trimming left V 2 bases short and J 3 bases short, with 11 bases between. The CDR3 has 14 residues. The DNA for the CDR3 is TGTGCCAGCAGCGTTTCAGTGGGAGACTATGGCTACACCTTC. Protein product: CASSVSVGDYGYTF.

Worth noting for this clone: Other DNA sequences from this sample encode an identical CDR3 as well. The chain joins TRBV5-1 to TRBJ2-3; D is unresolved. The ends were cut back, 2 bases at V and 5 bases at J, with 3 bases in the middle. This CDR3 is 11 amino acids long. The V gene's germline CDR1 is SGHRS and CDR2 YFSETQ. CDR3 in DNA: TGCGCCAGCAGCTTCAGAGATACGCAGTATTTT. This gives the protein CASSFRDTQYF.

The rearrangement joins TRBV29-1 to TRBJ2-7; D gene uncertain. V was clipped by 4 bases and J by 2 bases, with 9 bases between them. The V gene's germline CDR1 is SQVTM and CDR2 ANQGSEA. The length of the CDR3 is 12 residues. CDR3 nucleotide sequence: TGCAGCGTTGCTGGGCAGACCTACGAGCAGTACTTC. This gives the protein CSVAGQTYEQYF.

The chain joins TRBV6-1 to TRBJ1-2; no reliable D call. CDR1 is MNHNS, CDR2 SASEGT, per germline. The CDR3 extends over 13 amino acids. With 3 bases removed from V and 5 bases from J, the gap between germline ends came to 10 bases. The CDR3 spells CASSEGRPYGYTF. CDR3 in DNA: TGTGCCAGCAGTGAGGGCAGACCATATGGCTACACCTTC.

The J gene is TRBJ2-7, the V gene TRBV2; 10 positions agree with TRBD2. The CDR3 is made up of 15 amino acids. V lost 7 bases, J lost 3 bases, and 9 bases stayed unmatched. Germline CDR1 reads SNHLY; CDR2 reads FYNNEI. The CDR3 bases are TGTGCCAGCATCCCGATTACTAGCGGGGACTACGAGCAGTACTTC. Translation gives CASIPITSGDYEQYF. Full variable domain (remainder filled in from reference TRBV2 and TRBJ2-7): EPEVTQTPSHQVTQMGQEVILRCVPISNHLYFYWYRQILGQKVEFLVSFYNNEISEKSEIFDDQFSVERPDGSNFTLKIRSTKLEDSAMYFCASIPITSGDYEQYFGPGTRLTVT.

The chain employs TRBV27 and TRBJ2-1, with TRBD1 as a possible D gene (6 bases). This CDR3 is 14 amino acids long. V shed 6 bases and J shed 5 bases, with 14 bases lying between them. The germline V gene has CDR1 MNHEY and CDR2 SMNVEV (reference sequence). The CDR3 DNA reads TGTGCCAGCAGCGCTGGGGACACCGACAATGAGCAGTTCTTC. Translating gives CASSAGDTDNEQFF.

The V call is TRBV6-5, the J call TRBJ1-2; D is unclear. Germline lookup yields CDR1 MNHEY and CDR2 SVGAGI. V shed 6 bases and J shed 0 bases, with 11 bases lying between them. The CDR3 totals 14 residues. The CDR3: CASRQSPANYGYTF. The CDR3 coding sequence is TGTGCCAGCAGACAGAGTCCAGCTAACTATGGCTACACCTTC.

The chain has TRBV6-4 and TRBJ2-2; D call uncertain. V was pared by 0 bases and J by 5 bases, with 7 bases between. Germline values: CDR1 MRHNA, CDR2 SNTAGT. CDR3 size: 14 residues. CDR3 in amino acids: CASSDSSITGELFF. CDR3 sequence (DNA): TGTGCCAGCAGTGACTCGTCCATTACCGGGGAGCTGTTTTTT.

The genes are TRBV7-3 and TRBJ2-1; the match to TRBD2 covers 9 bases. This CDR3 region has 19 residues. V lost 1 base to trimming and J lost 4 bases; unmatched junction nucleotides: 14. Germline values: CDR1 SGHTA, CDR2 FQGTGA. In DNA form, the CDR3 reads TGTGCCAGCAGCTTAAACCCCCCCTCCGTAGCGGGAGATTACAATGAGCAGTTCTTC. Amino acid sequence: CASSLNPPSVAGDYNEQFF.

V and J are TRBV6-1 and TRBJ2-5; 8 nucleotides match TRBD1. The CDR3 is made up of 17 amino acids. Germline V gene data show CDR1 as MNHNS and CDR2 as SASEGT. The V and J ends lost 2 bases and 2 bases, in that order; junction bases with no gene match: 10. CDR3 amino acids: CASSEMGWDRKQETQYF. In DNA form, the CDR3 reads TGTGCCAGCAGTGAAATGGGTTGGGACAGGAAACAAGAGACCCAGTACTTC.

About this clone: Other DNA sequences in this specimen translate into the identical CDR3. This chain uses TRBV28 with TRBJ1-5, with 9 bases aligning to TRBD1. Looked up from germline, CDR1 is MDHEN and CDR2 is SYDVKM. The CDR3 has 15 residues. Trimming took 5 bases from V and 4 from J; bases not matched to a gene: 6. The CDR3 nucleotides are TGTGCCAGCAGTGGGACAGGGCCGCGAAATCAGCCCCAGCATTTT. It translates to CASSGTGPRNQPQHF.

This rearrangement joins TRBV12-5 to TRBJ2-7, with 10 bases matching TRBD1. From germline, CDR1 is LGHNT and CDR2 FRNRAP. The ends lost 3 bases at V and 6 bases at J; junction bases unmatched: 5. This CDR3 is 14 amino acids long. The CDR3 DNA reads as TGTGCTAGTGGTTTAGGGGACAGGGGTGGCGAGCAGTACTTC. Its protein is CASGLGDRGGEQYF.

The chain joins TRBV11-2 to TRBJ1-1, with TRBD1 identical over 11 bases. The junction had 11 bases not matched to a gene; V was cut back by 4 bases and J by 7 bases. Germline V gene sequence: CDR1 SGHAT, CDR2 FQNNGV. This CDR3 has 16 residues. As DNA, the CDR3 is TGTGCCAGCAGCTACGGGGACAGGGGGTTATGGGATGAAGCTTTCTTT. Its protein product is CASSYGDRGLWDEAFF.

The V and J genes are TRBV29-1 and TRBJ2-1, with TRBD1 matching over 8 bases. The germline CDR1 and CDR2 sequences are SQVTM and ANQGSEA. Trimming at V came to 6 bases and at J to 5 bases, leaving 12 bases not matched to a gene. CDR3 length: 15 residues. CDR3 in DNA: TGCAGCGTGCTTATAATGGGGACAGGAAACAATGAGCAGTTCTTC. Protein sequence: CSVLIMGTGNNEQFF.

The chain carries TRBV5-3 and TRBJ2-7; 10 bases agree with TRBD1. TRBV5-3 is sorted into the ORF group, with uncertain function. V lost 3 bases, J lost 2 bases, and 8 bases stayed unmatched. This CDR3 region has 16 residues. The DNA for the CDR3 is TGTGCCAGAAGCTCGGACACCGGGACAGGGGCCTACGAGCAGTACTTC. It encodes CARSSDTGTGAYEQYF.

This rearrangement joins TRBV29-1 to TRBJ2-3; 7 positions agree with TRBD2. V dropped 3 bases and J dropped 0; count of bases not matched to a gene: 9. Germline loops: CDR1 SQVTM, CDR2 ANQGSEA. This CDR3 contains 16 residues. CDR3 DNA sequence: TGCAGCGTTGAGGCTAGCGGAAGCACTAGCACAGATACGCAGTATTTT. It is translated as CSVEASGSTSTDTQYF.

The chain is built from TRBV7-8 and TRBJ1-2; the match to TRBD1 covers 10 bases. The junction had 11 bases not matched to a gene; V was cut back by 5 bases and J by 5 bases. CDR3 length: 16 amino acids. CDR1 is SGHVS, CDR2 FQNEAQ, per germline. The CDR3 here is CASSPFWPGQGYGYTF. CDR3 nucleotide sequence: TGTGCCAGCAGCCCCTTTTGGCCGGGACAGGGGTATGGCTACACCTTC.

The V gene is TRBV27, the J gene TRBJ1-1; 9 bases map to TRBD1. The CDR3 has 16 residues. Germline V gene lookup returns CDR1 MNHEY and CDR2 SMNVEV (reference sequence). The ends lost 7 bases at V and 3 bases at J; junction bases unmatched: 12. The CDR3 DNA reads as TGTGCCAGCATTTTCAAACAGGGGGCGCGTCACACTGAAGCTTTCTTT. Translation gives CASIFKQGARHTEAFF.

V usage is TRBV9 and J usage is TRBJ2-3, with 8 bases matching TRBD2. Germline V gene data show CDR1 as SGDLS and CDR2 as YYNGEE. V trimming: 0 bases; J trimming: 0 bases; junction bases outside the gene matches: 3. The CDR3 is 16 residues long. CDR3 in amino acids: CASSVGPSGSTDTQYF. CDR3 bases: TGTGCCAGCAGCGTAGGCCCTAGCGGGAGCACAGATACGCAGTATTTT.

The rearrangement uses TRBV5-6 and TRBJ2-1, with a possible D match to TRBD1 (5 bases). This CDR3 region has 12 residues. Deletions cut 5 bases from V and 7 bases from J, with 10 bases between. Looked up from germline, CDR1 is SGHDT and CDR2 is YYEEEE. CDR3 in DNA: TGTGCCAGCAGGGGGCCTCAGAATGAGCAGTTCTTC. It encodes CASRGPQNEQFF.

The chain couples TRBV2 to TRBJ2-3; tentatively, D is TRBD1 (6 bases). This CDR3 contains 15 residues. Trimming stripped 5 bases from V and 2 bases from J, with 14 bases between. Per germline, CDR1 SNHLY and CDR2 FYNNEI. The CDR3 region is CASSHDRISTDTQYF. CDR3 sequence (DNA): TGTGCCAGCAGTCACGACAGGATCTCCACAGATACGCAGTATTTT.

J is TRBJ1-3 and V is TRBV10-1, with a tentative D call TRBD1 (5 bases). Trimming stripped 6 bases from V and 2 bases from J, with 14 bases between. The CDR3 has 15 amino acids. CDR1 is WNHNN, CDR2 SYGVQD, per germline (reference sequence). This CDR3 is CASSPGGTAGNTIYF. The CDR3 bases are TGCGCCAGCAGCCCTGGGGGGACCGCTGGAAACACCATATATTTT.

The V call is TRBV6-5, the J call TRBJ1-2; possibly TRBD1 for D (6 bases). Between the trimmed V and J ends, which lost 4 bases and 4 bases, there was a span of 13 bases. Germline V CDR1 and CDR2: MNHEY, SVGAGI. This CDR3 has 14 residues. The CDR3 nucleotides are TGTGCCAGCAGTTCGGCGGGGGGCATCTATGGCTACACCTTC. Translation gives CASSSAGGIYGYTF.

The chain links TRBV30 to TRBJ1-3; D unclear. The ends were cut back, 4 bases at V and 3 bases at J, with 16 bases in the middle. This CDR3 comprises 15 residues. Germline V gene data show CDR1 as GTSNPN and CDR2 as SVGIG (reference sequence). Here the CDR3 DNA reads TGTGCCTGGACCTACCTCGGAGAACTTGGAAACACCATATATTTT. This encodes CAWTYLGELGNTIYF. Together with reference TRBV30 and TRBJ1-3, the CDR3 gives the full variable domain: SQTIHQWPATLVQPVGSPLSLECTVEGTSNPNLYWYRQAAGRGLQLLFYSVGIGQISSEVPQNLSASRPQDRQFILSSKKLLLSDSGFYLCAWTYLGELGNTIYFGEGSWLTVV.

This clone came up once. This rearrangement joins TRBV29-1 to TRBJ2-2; TRBD1 agrees at 8 bases. This CDR3 has 14 residues. Unmatched junction bases numbered 6, after V lost 5 bases and J lost 4 bases. Per the germline V gene, CDR1 is SQVTM and CDR2 is ANQGSEA. CDR3 loop: CSVSPQGGTGELFF. The CDR3 DNA is TGCAGCGTTAGCCCACAGGGGGGCACCGGGGAGCTGTTTTTT.

The rearrangement joins TRBV7-9 to TRBJ2-1; 7 nucleotides align to TRBD1. V lost 7 bases and J lost 2; bases outside the gene matches: 11. CDR3 length: 16 amino acids. The germline V gene has CDR1 SEHNR and CDR2 FQNEAQ (reference sequence). This chain's CDR3 is CASTPSRTGPYNEQFF. The CDR3 nucleotides read TGTGCCAGCACCCCCTCCCGGACAGGCCCCTACAATGAGCAGTTCTTC.

The genes are TRBV7-2 and TRBJ2-1, with D tentatively TRBD2 (5 bases). Germline V CDR1 and CDR2: SGHTA, FQGNSA. CDR3 length: 15 residues. Trimming pared 5 bases from V and 0 bases from J, leaving 11 bases between. The CDR3 DNA reads TGTGCCAGCAGCCCCGGACTCGGCTCCTACAATGAGCAGTTCTTC. Its protein product is CASSPGLGSYNEQFF.

V and J are TRBV19 and TRBJ2-7; D is unclear. Trimming took off 9 bases at V and 2 bases at J, with 2 bases between the two ends. The length of the CDR3 is 9 residues. Germline V gene sequence: CDR1 LNHDA, CDR2 SQIVND (reference sequence). The CDR3 region has the DNA TGTGCCAGCACCTACGAGCAGTACTTC. This translates into CASTYEQYF.

J is TRBJ1-4 and V is TRBV27, with 8 bases that match TRBD1. The V gene end was trimmed by 5 bases and the J gene end by 3 bases; junction bases not matched to a gene: 11. The CDR3 is 17 residues long. CDR1 is MNHEY and CDR2 is SMNVEV in the germline V gene (reference sequence). The CDR3, as DNA: TGTGCCAGCAGTACCCTGGACAGGGCTCTCTCTAATGAAAAACTGTTTTTT. It yields the protein CASSTLDRALSNEKLFF.